This TCR beta chain was retrieved from a study of T cell repertoires in cytomegalovirus infection. The V gene's germline CDR1 is LNHNV and CDR2 YYDKDF (reference sequence). V shed 6 bases and J shed 0 bases, with 12 bases lying between them. The CDR3 runs 14 residues. In its sample, this clonotype was seen many times. TCRdb reprocessed the reads with MiXCR, giving one entry per CDR3 protein. The data show about 300,000 distinct CDR3 sequences, 9.6% seen once. The rearrangement links TRBV15 to TRBJ2-7, with D hard to call. Sequenced: PBMCs. This receptor was obtained from a human donor in good health (CMV status not recorded). Some clones in this sample may be carry-over from other donors' samples. The CDR3 spells CATSDPRSSYEQYF. The DNA for the CDR3 is TGTGCCACCAGTGACCCCCGAAGCTCCTACGAGCAGTACTTC.